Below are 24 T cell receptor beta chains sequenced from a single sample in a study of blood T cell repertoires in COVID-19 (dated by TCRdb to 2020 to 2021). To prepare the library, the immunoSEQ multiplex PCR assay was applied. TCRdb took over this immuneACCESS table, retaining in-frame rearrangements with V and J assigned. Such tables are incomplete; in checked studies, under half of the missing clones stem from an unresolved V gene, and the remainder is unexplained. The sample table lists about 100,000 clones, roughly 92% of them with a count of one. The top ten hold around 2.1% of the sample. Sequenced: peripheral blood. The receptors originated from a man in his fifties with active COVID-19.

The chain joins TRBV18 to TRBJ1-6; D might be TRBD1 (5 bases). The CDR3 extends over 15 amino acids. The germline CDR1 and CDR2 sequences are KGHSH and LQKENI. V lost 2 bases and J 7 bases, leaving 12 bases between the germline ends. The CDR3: CASSPIDSKNSPLHF. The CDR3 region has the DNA TGTGCCAGCTCACCAATCGACAGCAAGAATTCACCCCTCCACTTT.

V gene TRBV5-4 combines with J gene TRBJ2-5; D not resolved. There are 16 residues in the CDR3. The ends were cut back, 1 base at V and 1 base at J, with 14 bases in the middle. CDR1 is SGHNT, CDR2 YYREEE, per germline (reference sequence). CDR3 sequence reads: CASSLSRGAFQETQYF. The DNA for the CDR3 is TGTGCCAGCAGCTTGTCCAGAGGCGCCTTCCAAGAGACCCAGTACTTC. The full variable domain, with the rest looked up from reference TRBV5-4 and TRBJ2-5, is ETGVTQSPTHLIKTRGQQVTLRCSSQSGHNTVSWYQQALGQGPQFIFQYYREEENGRGNFPPRFSGLQFPNYSSELNVNALELDDSALYLCASSLSRGAFQETQYFGPGTRLLVL.

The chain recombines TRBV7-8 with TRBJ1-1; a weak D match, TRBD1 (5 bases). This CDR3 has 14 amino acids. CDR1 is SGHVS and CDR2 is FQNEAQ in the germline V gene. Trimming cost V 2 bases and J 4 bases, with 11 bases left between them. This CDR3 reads CASSLRGIGTEAFF. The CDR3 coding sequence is TGTGCCAGCAGCTTAAGGGGAATTGGCACTGAAGCTTTCTTT.

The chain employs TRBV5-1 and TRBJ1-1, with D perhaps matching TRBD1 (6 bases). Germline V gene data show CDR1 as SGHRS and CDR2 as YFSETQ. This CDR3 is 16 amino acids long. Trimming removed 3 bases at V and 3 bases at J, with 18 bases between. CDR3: CASSSQGMGVDTEAFF. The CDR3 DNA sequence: TGCGCCAGCAGCTCACAGGGTATGGGGGTAGACACTGAAGCTTTCTTT. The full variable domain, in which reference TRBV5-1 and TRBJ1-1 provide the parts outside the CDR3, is KAGVTQTPRYLIKTRGQQVTLSCSPISGHRSVSWYQQTPGQGLQFLFEYFSETQRNKGNFPGRFSGRQFSNSRSEMNVSTLELGDSALYLCASSSQGMGVDTEAFFGQGTRLTVV.

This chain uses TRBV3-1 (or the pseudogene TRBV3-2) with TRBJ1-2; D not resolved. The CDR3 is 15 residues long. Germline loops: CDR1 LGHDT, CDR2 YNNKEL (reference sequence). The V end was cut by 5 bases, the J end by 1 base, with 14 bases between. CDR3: CASSFRHQSNYGYTF. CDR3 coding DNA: TGTGCCAGCAGCTTTCGACACCAGAGTAACTATGGCTACACCTTC.

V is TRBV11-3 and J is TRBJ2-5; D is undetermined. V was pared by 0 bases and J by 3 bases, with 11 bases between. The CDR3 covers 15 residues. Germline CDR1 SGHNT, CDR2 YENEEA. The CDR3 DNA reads TGTGCCAGCAGCTTAGAGGGCCAGCCAAAAGAGACCCAGTACTTC. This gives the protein CASSLEGQPKETQYF. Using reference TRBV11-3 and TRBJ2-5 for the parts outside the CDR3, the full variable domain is EAGVVQSPRYKIIEKKQPVAFWCNPISGHNTLYWYLQNLGQGPELLIRYENEEAVDDSQLPKDRFSAERLKGVDSTLKIQPAELGDSAVYLCASSLEGQPKETQYFGPGTRLLVL.

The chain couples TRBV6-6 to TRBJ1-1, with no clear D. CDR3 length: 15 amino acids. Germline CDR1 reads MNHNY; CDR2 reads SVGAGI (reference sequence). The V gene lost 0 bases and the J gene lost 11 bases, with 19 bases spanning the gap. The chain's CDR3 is CASSYSFNGDYVAFF. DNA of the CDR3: TGTGCCAGCAGTTACTCGTTTAACGGTGACTACGTGGCTTTCTTT.

The CDR3, as DNA: TGTGCCAGCAGCTTAGGACAGGGGTCCTACAATGAGCAGTTCTTC. Translation: CASSLGQGSYNEQFF. V gene TRBV5-5 combines with J gene TRBJ2-1, with 9 bases lining up with TRBD1. The CDR3 spans 15 residues. V lost 2 bases to trimming and J lost 1 base; unmatched junction nucleotides: 1. Looked up from germline, CDR1 is SGHKS and CDR2 is YYEKEE (reference sequence).

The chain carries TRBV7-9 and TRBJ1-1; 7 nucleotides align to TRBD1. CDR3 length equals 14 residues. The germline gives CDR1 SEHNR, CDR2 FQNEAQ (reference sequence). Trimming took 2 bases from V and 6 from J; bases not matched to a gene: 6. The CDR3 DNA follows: TGTGCCAGCAGCTTACAGGGGGAATACGCTGAAGCTTTCTTT. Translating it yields CASSLQGEYAEAFF.

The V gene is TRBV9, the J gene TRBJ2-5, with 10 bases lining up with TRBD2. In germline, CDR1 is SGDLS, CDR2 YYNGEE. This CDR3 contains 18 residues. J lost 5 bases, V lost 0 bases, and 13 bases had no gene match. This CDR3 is CASSVGFGSGGAEETQYF. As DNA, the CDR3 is TGTGCCAGCAGCGTAGGTTTTGGGAGCGGGGGGGCAGAGGAGACCCAGTACTTC.

In DNA form, the CDR3 reads TGTGCCAGTAGTATTTTACACTATAGCAATCAGCCCCAGCATTTT. This sequence encodes CASSILHYSNQPQHF. The chain couples TRBV19 to TRBJ1-5, with D uncertain. The CDR3 is made up of 15 amino acids. CDR1 is LNHDA and CDR2 is SQIVND in the germline V gene (reference sequence). V lost 3 bases and J 0 bases, leaving 9 bases between the germline ends.

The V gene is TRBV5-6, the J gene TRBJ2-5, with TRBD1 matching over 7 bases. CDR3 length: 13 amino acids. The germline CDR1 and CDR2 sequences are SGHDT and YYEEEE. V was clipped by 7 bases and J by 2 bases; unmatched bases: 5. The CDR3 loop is CASGGQPQETQYF. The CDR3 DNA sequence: TGTGCCAGCGGGGGACAGCCACAAGAGACCCAGTACTTC.

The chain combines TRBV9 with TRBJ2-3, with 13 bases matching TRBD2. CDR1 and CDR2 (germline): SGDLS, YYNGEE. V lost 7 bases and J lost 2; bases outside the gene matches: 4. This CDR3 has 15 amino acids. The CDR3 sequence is CASAGLAGATDTQYF. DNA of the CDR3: TGTGCCAGCGCAGGACTAGCGGGAGCCACAGATACGCAGTATTTT.

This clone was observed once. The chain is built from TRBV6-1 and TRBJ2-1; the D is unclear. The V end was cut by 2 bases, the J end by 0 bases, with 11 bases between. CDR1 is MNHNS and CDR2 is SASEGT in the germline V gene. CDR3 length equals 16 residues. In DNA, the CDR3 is TGTGCCAGCAGTGAAAAGAGTACCGTCTCCTACAATGAGCAGTTCTTC. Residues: CASSEKSTVSYNEQFF.

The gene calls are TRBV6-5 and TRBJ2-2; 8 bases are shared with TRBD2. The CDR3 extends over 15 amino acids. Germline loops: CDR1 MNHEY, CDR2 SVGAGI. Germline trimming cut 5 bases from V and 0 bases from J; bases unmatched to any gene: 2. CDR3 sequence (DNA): TGTGCCAGCAGTAAGGGACTAGCGAACACCGGGGAGCTGTTTTTT. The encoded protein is CASSKGLANTGELFF.

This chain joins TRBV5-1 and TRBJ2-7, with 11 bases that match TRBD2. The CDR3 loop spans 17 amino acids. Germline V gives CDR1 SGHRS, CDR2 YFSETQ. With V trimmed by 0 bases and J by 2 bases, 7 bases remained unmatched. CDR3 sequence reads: CASSLAGVSGGAYEQYF. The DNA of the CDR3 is TGCGCCAGCAGCTTGGCCGGGGTTAGCGGGGGGGCCTACGAGCAGTACTTC.

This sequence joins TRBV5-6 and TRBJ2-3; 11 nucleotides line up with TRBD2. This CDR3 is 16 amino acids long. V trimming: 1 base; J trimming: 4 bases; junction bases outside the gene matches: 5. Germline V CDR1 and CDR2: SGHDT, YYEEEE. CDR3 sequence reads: CASSLKLAGVSDTQYF. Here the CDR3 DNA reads TGTGCCAGCAGCTTGAAACTAGCGGGAGTGTCAGATACGCAGTATTTT.

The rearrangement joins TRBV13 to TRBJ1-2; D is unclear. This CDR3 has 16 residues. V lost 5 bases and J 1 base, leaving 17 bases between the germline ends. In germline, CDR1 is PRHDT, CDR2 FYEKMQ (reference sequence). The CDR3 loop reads CASSVPTIASNYGYTF. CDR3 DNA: TGTGCCAGCAGCGTTCCTACTATTGCTAGTAACTATGGCTACACCTTC.

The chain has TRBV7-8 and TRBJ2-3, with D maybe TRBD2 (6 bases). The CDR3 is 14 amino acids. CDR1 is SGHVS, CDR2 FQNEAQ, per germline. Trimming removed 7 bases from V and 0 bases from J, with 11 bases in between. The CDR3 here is CASIWRGSTDTQYF. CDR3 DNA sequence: TGTGCCAGCATCTGGAGGGGTAGCACAGATACGCAGTATTTT.

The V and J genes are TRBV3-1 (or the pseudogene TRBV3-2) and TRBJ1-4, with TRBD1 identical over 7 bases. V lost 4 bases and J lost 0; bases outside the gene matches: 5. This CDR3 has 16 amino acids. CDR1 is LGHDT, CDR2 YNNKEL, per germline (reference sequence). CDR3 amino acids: CASSPGQIATNEKLFF. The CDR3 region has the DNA TGTGCCAGCAGCCCGGGACAGATTGCAACTAATGAAAAACTGTTTTTT.

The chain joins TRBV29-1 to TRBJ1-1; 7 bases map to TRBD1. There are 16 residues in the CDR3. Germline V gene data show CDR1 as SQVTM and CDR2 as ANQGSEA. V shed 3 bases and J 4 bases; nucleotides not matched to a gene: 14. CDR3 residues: CSVDGVTGVRGTEAFF. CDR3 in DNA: TGCAGCGTTGACGGTGTTACAGGGGTTCGAGGCACTGAAGCTTTCTTT.

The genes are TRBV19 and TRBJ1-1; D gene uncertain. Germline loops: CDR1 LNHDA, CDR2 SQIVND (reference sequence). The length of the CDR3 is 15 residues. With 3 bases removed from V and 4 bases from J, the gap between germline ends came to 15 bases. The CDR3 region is CASSMRRLPTTEAFF. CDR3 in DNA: TGTGCCAGTAGTATGAGGAGACTGCCGACCACTGAAGCTTTCTTT.

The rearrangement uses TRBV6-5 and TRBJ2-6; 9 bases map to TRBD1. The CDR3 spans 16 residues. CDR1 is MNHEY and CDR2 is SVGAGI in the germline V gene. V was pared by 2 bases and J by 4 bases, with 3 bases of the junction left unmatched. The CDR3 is CASSYGTGFGANVLTF. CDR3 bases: TGTGCCAGCAGTTACGGGACAGGGTTCGGGGCCAACGTCCTGACTTTC.

The CDR3 DNA follows: TGTGCCAGCAGCGCGGGAGGGGGGACGCTGAACACTGAAGCTTTCTTT. Protein sequence: CASSAGGGTLNTEAFF. J is TRBJ1-1 and V is TRBV9; maybe TRBD1 (6 bases). The CDR3 runs to 16 residues. From germline, CDR1 is SGDLS and CDR2 YYNGEE. V lost 3 bases, J lost 0 bases, and 15 bases lay in between.